This T cell receptor beta chain was retrieved from a study of T cell changes during pregnancy in multiple sclerosis. Method: immunoSEQ multiplex PCR; TCRdb's copy keeps in-frame clones and lacks some. The sample holds about 93,000 clones, about 91% seen once. The germline V gene has CDR1 SEHNR and CDR2 FQNEAQ (reference sequence). This CDR3 has 16 residues. V was clipped by 5 bases and J by 3 bases, with 14 bases between them. The receptor was derived from a female donor with multiple sclerosis, enrolled in a pregnancy study. This material consisted of peripheral blood, taken before pregnancy. V usage is TRBV7-9 and J usage is TRBJ1-6, with D maybe TRBD1 (5 bases). The CDR3 DNA reads as TGTGCCAGCAGCAAAGGAGGGGCTGGCTATAATTCACCCCTCCACTTT. It codes for CASSKGGAGYNSPLHF.